This record looks at one T cell receptor beta chain sequence and its context. The antigen is unknown. The data belong to a study of T cell responses to AZD1222 COVID-19 vaccine. Findings and limits, study-wide: The study reported that nearly half of spike-specific TCRs target unmutated variant regions. Mostly white British, mostly female donors; authors suggested clonal diversity may be underestimated.

Germline V CDR1 and CDR2: MNHEY, SVGAGI. CDR3 length equals 14 residues. V was clipped by 6 bases and J by 4 bases; unmatched bases: 6. Profiled with immunoSEQ multiplex PCR; TCRdb holds only in-frame clones, not every one. The repertoire has 180,000 or so clones, 90% to 95% of them found once; the top ten carry 0.64%. This chain uses TRBV6-5 with TRBJ1-3; TRBD1 matches 7 bases. This material consisted of peripheral blood, taken on day 0 of AZD1222 vaccination. The TCR originated in an adult in good health. Written as DNA, the CDR3 is TGTGCCAGCAGGGAGGGGGCAAGGGGAAACACCATATATTTT. This sequence encodes CASREGARGNTIYF.